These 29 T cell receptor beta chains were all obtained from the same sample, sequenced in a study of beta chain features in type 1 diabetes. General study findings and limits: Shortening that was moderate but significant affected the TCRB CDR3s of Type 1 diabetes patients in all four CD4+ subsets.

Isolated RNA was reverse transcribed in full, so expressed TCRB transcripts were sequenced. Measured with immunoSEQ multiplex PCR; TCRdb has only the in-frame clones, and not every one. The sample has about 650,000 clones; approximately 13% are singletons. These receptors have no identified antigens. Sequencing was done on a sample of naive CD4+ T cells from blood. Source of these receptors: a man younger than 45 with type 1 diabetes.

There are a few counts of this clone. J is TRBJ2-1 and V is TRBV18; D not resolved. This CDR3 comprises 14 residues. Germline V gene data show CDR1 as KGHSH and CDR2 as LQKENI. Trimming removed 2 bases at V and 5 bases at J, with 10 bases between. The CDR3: CASSPGMRNNEQFF. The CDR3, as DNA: TGTGCCAGCTCACCAGGAATGCGGAACAATGAGCAGTTCTTC. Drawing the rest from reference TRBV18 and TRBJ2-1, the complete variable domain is NAGVMQNPRHLVRRRGQEARLRCSPMKGHSHVYWYRQLPEEGLKFMVYLQKENIIDESGMPKERFSAEFPKEGPSILRIQQVVRGDSAAYFCASSPGMRNNEQFFGPGTRLTVL.

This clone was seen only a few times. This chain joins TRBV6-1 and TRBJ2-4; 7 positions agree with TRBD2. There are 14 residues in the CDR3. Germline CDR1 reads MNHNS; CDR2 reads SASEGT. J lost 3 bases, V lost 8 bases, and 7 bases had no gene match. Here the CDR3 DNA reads TGTGCCAGCGTTCCAGCGGGACTCAAAAACATTCAGTACTTC. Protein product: CASVPAGLKNIQYF.

The CDR3 reads CSVGDSTYNSPLHF. The CDR3 nucleotides are TGCAGCGTAGGGGACAGTACCTATAATTCACCCCTCCACTTT. The chain links TRBV29-1 to TRBJ1-6, with 7 positions matching TRBD1. Germline V gene sequence: CDR1 SQVTM, CDR2 ANQGSEA. J gave up 2 bases and V 6 bases, and 4 bases lay outside the gene matches. This CDR3 has 14 amino acids.

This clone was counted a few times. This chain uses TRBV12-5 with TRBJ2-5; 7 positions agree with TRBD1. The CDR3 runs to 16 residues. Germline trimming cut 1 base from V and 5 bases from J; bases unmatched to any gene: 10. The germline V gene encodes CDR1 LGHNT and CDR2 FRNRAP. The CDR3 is CASGLDPRQGLETQYF. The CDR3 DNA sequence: TGTGCTAGTGGTTTGGACCCTCGACAGGGATTGGAGACCCAGTACTTC.

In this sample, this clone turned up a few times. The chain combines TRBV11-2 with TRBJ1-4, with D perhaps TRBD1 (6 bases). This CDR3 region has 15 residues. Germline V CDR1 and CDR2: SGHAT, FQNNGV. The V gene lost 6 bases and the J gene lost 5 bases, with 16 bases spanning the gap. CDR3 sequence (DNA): TGTGCCAGCAGTCGCAGGGGAGGCCTCAATGAAAAACTGTTTTTT. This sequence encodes CASSRRGGLNEKLFF.

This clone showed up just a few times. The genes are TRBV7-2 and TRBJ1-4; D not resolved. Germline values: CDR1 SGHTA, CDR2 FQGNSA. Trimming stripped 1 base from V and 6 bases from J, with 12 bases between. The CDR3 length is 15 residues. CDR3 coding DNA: TGTGCCAGCAGCTTAGAAGGGAGAATTGATGAAAAACTGTTTTTT. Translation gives CASSLEGRIDEKLFF.

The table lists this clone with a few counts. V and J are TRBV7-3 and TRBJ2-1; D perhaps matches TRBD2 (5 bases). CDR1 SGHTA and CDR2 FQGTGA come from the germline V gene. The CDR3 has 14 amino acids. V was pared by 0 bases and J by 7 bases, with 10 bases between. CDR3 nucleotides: TGTGCCAGCAGCTTAACCAGCGGTAGTAATGAGCAGTTCTTC. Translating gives CASSLTSGSNEQFF.

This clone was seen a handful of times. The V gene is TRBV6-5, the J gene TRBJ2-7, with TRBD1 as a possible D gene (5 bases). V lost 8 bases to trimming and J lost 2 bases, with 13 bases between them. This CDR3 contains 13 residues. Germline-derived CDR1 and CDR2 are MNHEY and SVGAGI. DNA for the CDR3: TGTGCCAGCCGAAAAGAGACAGCCTACGAGCAGTACTTC. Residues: CASRKETAYEQYF.

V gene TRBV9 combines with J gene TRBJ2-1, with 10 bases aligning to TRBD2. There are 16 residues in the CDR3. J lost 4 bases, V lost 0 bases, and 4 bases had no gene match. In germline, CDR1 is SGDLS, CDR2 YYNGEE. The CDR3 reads CASSVGLLAGYNEQFF. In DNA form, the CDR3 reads TGTGCCAGCAGCGTAGGGCTACTAGCGGGATACAATGAGCAGTTCTTC.

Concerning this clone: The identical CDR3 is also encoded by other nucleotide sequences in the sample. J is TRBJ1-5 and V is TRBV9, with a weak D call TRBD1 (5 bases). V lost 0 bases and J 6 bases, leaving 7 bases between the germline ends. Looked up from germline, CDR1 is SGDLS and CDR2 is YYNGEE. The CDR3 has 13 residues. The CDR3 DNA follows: TGTGCCAGCAGCGTAGGCGGGGGTCAGCCCCAGCATTTT. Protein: CASSVGGGQPQHF.

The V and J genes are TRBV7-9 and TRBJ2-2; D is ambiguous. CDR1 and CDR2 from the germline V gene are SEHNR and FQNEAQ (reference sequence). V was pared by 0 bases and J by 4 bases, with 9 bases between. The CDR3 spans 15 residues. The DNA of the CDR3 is TGTGCCAGCAGCTTAGCGGGTCCACCCACCGGGGAGCTGTTTTTT. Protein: CASSLAGPPTGELFF.

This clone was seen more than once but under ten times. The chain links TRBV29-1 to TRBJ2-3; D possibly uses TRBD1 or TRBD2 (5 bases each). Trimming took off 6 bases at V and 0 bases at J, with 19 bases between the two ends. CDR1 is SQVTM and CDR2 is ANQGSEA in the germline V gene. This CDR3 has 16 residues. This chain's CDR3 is CSVARGLEPSTDTQYF. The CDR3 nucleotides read TGCAGCGTAGCCCGGGGCCTGGAACCGAGCACAGATACGCAGTATTTT.

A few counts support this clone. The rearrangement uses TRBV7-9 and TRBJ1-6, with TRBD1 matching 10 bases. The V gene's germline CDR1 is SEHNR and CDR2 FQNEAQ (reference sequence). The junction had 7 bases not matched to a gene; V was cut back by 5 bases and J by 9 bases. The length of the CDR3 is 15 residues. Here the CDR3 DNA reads TGTGCCAGCAGCCCAGCACGGACAGGGGGTTCACCCCTCCACTTT. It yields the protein CASSPARTGGSPLHF.

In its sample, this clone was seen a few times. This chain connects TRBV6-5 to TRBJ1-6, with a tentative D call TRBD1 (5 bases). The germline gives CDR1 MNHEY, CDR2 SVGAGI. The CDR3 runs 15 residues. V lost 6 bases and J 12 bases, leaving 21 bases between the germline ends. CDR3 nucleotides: TGTGCCAGCAGGTGGGGACCCGACGTTAAGGGACCCCTCCACTTT. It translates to CASRWGPDVKGPLHF.

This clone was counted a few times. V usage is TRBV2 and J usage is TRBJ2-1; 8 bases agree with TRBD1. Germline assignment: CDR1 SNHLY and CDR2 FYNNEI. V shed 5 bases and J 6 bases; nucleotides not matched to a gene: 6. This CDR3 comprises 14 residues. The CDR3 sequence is CASSRTGSPNEQFF. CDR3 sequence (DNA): TGTGCCAGCAGTCGGACAGGGTCTCCCAATGAGCAGTTCTTC.

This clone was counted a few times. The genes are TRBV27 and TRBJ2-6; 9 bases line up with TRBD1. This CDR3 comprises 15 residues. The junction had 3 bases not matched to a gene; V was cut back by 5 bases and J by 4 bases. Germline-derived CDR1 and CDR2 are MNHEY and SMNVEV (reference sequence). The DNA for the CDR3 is TGTGCCAGCAGTCACAGGGGGCCAGGGGCCAACGTCCTGACTTTC. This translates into CASSHRGPGANVLTF.

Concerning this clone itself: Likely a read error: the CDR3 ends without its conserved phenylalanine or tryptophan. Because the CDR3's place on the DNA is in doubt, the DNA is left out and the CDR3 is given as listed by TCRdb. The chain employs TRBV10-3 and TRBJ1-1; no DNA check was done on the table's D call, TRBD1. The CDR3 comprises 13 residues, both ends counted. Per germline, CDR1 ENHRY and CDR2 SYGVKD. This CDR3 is CAIGERQTNLFNM.

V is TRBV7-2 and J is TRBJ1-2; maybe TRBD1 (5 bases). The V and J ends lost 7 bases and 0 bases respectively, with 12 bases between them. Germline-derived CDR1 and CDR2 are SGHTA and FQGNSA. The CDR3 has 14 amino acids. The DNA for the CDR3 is TGTGCCAGCAACTCGGGGGGATCTAACTATGGCTACACCTTC. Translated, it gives CASNSGGSNYGYTF. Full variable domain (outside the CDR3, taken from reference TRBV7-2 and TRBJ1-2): GAGVSQSPSNKVTEKGKDVELRCDPISGHTALYWYRQSLGQGLEFLIYFQGNSAPDKSGLPSDRFSAERTGGSVSTLTIQRTQQEDSAVYLCASNSGGSNYGYTFGSGTRLTVV.

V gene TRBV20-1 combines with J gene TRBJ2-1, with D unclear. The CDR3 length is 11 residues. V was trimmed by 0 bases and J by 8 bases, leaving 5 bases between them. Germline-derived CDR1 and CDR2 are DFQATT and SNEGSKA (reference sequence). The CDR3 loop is CSARDQDEQFF. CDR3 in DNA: TGCAGTGCTAGAGATCAGGATGAGCAGTTCTTC.

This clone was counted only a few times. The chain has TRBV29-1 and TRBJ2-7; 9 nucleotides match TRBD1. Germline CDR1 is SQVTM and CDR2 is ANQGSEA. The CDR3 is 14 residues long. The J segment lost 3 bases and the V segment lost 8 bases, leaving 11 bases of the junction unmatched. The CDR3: CSRHRTGEVYEQYF. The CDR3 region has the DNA TGCAGCAGACACAGGACAGGGGAGGTCTACGAGCAGTACTTC.

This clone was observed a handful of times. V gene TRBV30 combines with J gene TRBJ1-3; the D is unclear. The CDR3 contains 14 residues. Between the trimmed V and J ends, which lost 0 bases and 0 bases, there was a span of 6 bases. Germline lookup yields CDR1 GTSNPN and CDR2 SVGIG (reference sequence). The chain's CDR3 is CAWSVYNSGNTIYF. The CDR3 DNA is TGTGCCTGGAGTGTATATAACTCTGGAAACACCATATATTTT.

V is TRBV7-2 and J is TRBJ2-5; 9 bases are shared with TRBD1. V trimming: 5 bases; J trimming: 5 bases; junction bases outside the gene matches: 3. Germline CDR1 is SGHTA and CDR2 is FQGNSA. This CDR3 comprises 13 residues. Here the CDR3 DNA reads TGTGCCAGCAGCCGGGACAGGGCCGAGACCCAGTACTTC. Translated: CASSRDRAETQYF.

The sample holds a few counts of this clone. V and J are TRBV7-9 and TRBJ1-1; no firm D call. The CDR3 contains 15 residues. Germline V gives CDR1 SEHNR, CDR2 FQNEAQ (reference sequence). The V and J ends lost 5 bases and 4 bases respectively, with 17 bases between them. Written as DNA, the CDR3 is TGTGCCAGCAGCCTGTTGTGGGATTCGGGCACTGAAGCTTTCTTT. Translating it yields CASSLLWDSGTEAFF.

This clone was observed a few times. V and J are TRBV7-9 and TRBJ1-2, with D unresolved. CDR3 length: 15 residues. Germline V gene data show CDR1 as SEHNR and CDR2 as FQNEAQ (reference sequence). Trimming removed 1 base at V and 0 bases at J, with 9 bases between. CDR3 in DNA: TGTGCCAGCAGCTTAGGGTATAGAGCTAACTATGGCTACACCTTC. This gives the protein CASSLGYRANYGYTF.

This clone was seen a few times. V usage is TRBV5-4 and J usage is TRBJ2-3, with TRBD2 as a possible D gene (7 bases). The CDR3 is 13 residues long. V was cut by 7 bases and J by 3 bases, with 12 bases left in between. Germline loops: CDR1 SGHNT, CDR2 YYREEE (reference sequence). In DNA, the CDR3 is TGTGCCAGCGGGGGCGGGGGTACAGATACGCAGTATTTT. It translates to CASGGGGTDTQYF.

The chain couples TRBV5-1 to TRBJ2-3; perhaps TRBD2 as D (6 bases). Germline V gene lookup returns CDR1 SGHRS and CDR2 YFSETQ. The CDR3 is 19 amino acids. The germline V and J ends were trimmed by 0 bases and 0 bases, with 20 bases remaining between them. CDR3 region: CASSLVAGTQRVSTDTQYF. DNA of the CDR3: TGCGCCAGCAGCTTGGTAGCCGGGACCCAGCGGGTTAGCACAGATACGCAGTATTTT.

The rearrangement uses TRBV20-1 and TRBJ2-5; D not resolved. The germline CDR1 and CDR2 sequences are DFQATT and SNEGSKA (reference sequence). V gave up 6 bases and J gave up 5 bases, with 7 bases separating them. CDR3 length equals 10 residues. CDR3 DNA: TGCAGTGCCGGACCTGAGACCCAGTACTTC. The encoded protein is CSAGPETQYF.

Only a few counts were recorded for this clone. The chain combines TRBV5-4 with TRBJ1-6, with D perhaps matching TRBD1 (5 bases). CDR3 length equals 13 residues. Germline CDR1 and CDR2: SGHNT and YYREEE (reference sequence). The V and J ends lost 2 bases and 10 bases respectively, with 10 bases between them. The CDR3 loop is CASSFGGKSPLHF. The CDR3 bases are TGTGCCAGCAGCTTTGGGGGGAAATCACCCCTCCACTTT.

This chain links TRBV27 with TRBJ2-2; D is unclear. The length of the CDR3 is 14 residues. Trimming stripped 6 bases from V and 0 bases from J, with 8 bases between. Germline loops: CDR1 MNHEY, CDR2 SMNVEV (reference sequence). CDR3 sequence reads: CASRLGTNTGELFF. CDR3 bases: TGTGCCAGCAGACTGGGGACGAACACCGGGGAGCTGTTTTTT.